The 8 T cell receptor beta chains given below trace back to one sample, sequenced in a study of OX40 agonist ivuxolimab in advanced cancers. TCRdb's copy holds only in-frame clones and misses some; the assay was immunoSEQ multiplex PCR. The repertoire holds about 80,000 clones, with approximately 95% as singletons. Sequencing used CD4+ or CD8+ T cells sorted from blood, obtained in a trial of the OX40 agonist ivuxolimab. The receptors come from an adult with an advanced solid tumor such as melanoma, head and neck, liver or kidney cancer.

This clone showed up just once. This sequence joins TRBV7-8 and TRBJ2-3; D is perhaps TRBD1 (6 bases). Trimming removed 5 bases from V and 4 bases from J, with 25 bases in between. Germline V gene sequence: CDR1 SGHVS, CDR2 FQNEAQ. The CDR3 covers 18 residues. The CDR3 nucleotides are TGTGCCAGCAGCCCTGGCCCGGGACATCTTACGAGGGCAGATACGCAGTATTTT. Translation gives CASSPGPGHLTRADTQYF.

V is TRBV7-6 and J is TRBJ1-1; D might be TRBD1 (6 bases). The CDR3 is 15 residues long. The germline V gene has CDR1 SGHVS and CDR2 FNYEAQ. Trimming stripped 6 bases from V and 0 bases from J, with 14 bases between. This chain's CDR3 is CASSSGAGMNTEAFF. CDR3 bases: TGTGCCAGCAGTTCGGGGGCAGGTATGAACACTGAAGCTTTCTTT. The entire variable domain, with the rest obtained from reference TRBV7-6 and TRBJ1-1, is as follows: GAGVSQSPRYKVTKRGQDVALRCDPISGHVSLYWYRQALGQGPEFLTYFNYEAQQDKSGLPNDRFSAERPEGSISTLTIQRTEQRDSAMYRCASSSGAGMNTEAFFGQGTRLTVV.

The gene calls are TRBV27 and TRBJ2-3; tentatively, D is TRBD2 (5 bases). Germline CDR1 reads MNHEY; CDR2 reads SMNVEV (reference sequence). Trimming took 2 bases from V and 6 from J, leaving 12 bases between them. CDR3 length equals 14 residues. The CDR3 reads CASSLTEGWDTQYF. In DNA form, the CDR3 reads TGTGCCAGCAGTTTAACCGAGGGTTGGGATACGCAGTATTTT.

The rearrangement uses TRBV5-4 and TRBJ2-7; no clear D. The length of the CDR3 is 13 residues. The germline CDR1 and CDR2 sequences are SGHNT and YYREEE (reference sequence). V lost 5 bases and J lost 0, with 9 bases in between. The CDR3 loop reads CASRGSSSYEQYF. In nucleotides, the CDR3 is TGTGCCAGCAGAGGGTCCTCCTCCTACGAGCAGTACTTC.

The chain employs TRBV27 and TRBJ2-3; no definite D call. The CDR3 is 13 residues long. The V end was cut by 2 bases, the J end by 1 base, with 4 bases between. From germline, CDR1 is MNHEY and CDR2 SMNVEV (reference sequence). This CDR3 reads CASSLHRTDTQYF. CDR3 sequence (DNA): TGTGCCAGCAGTTTACATCGCACAGATACGCAGTATTTT.

The chain uses TRBV6-6 and TRBJ1-2; possible D gene TRBD1, 5 bases. CDR1 is MNHNY, CDR2 SVGAGI, per germline (reference sequence). V dropped 3 bases and J dropped 6 bases, with 17 bases sitting between them. This CDR3 has 15 residues. CDR3: CASSYTGTDRNGYTF. CDR3 nucleotide sequence: TGTGCCAGCAGTTATACCGGGACGGATAGGAATGGCTACACCTTC.

This clone was observed a single time. This chain joins TRBV28 and TRBJ1-4, with D uncertain. Germline-derived CDR1 and CDR2 are MDHEN and SYDVKM. V was shortened by 2 bases and J by 6 bases, with 7 bases between the two germline ends. CDR3 length: 13 residues. DNA for the CDR3: TGTGCCAGCAGTTTAGGGTTCGATGAAAAACTGTTTTTT. It translates to CASSLGFDEKLFF.

This chain uses TRBV28 with TRBJ2-7; TRBD1 matches 7 bases. V shed 3 bases, J shed 0 bases, and the junction held 8 bases outside the gene matches. The germline V gene has CDR1 MDHEN and CDR2 SYDVKM. The CDR3 is 16 amino acids. DNA for the CDR3: TGTGCCAGCAGTTTCTCGCCCGGGGACAGCTCCTACGAGCAGTACTTC. Translation gives CASSFSPGDSSYEQYF.